This entry is about one T cell receptor (beta chain). Per the authors' pipeline: For nucleated cells, counts were estimated from reference gene primer amplification. Clones were sequenced by immunoSEQ multiplex PCR, and TCRdb holds only the in-frame ones, with some missing. V and J calls and clone size are those listed in that table; D and trimming were worked out from the DNA. The data contain around 220,000 clones, roughly 90% of them seen just once; the ten biggest clones take up 2% to 2.5%. The CDR3 has 13 residues. V trimming: 2 bases; J trimming: 6 bases; junction bases outside the gene matches: 4. Germline lookup yields CDR1 KGHSH and CDR2 LQKENI. The source of the sample is a study of blood T cell repertoires in COVID-19.

The chain joins TRBV18 to TRBJ2-7; TRBD2 matches 7 bases. The clonotype comes from a woman aged 40-49 years who had recovered from COVID-19. Sequencing was performed on peripheral blood. The CDR3 loop is CASSPGLVGEQYF. The CDR3 DNA reads as TGTGCCAGCTCACCAGGACTAGTAGGCGAGCAGTACTTC.